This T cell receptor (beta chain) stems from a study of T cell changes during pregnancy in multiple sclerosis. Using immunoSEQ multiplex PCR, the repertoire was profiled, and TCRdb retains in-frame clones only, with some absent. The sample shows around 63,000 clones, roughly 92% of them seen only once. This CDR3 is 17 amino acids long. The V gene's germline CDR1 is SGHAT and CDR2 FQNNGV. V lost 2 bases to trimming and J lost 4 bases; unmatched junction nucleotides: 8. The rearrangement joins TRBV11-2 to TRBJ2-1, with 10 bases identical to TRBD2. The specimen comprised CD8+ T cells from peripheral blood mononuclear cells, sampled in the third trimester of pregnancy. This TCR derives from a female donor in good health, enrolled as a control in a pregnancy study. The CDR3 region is CASSLMFSGGRYNEQFF. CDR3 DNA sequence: TGTGCCAGCAGCTTAATGTTTAGCGGGGGGCGATACAATGAGCAGTTCTTC.